The rows below give T cell receptor beta chains drawn from one sample of a study of blood T cells in healthy people across ages. TCRdb recomputed calls from the 5' RACE reads with MiXCR, one row per CDR3 protein. Of roughly 860,000 distinct CDR3 sequences listed, 62% were seen once; the top ten hold 25% to 35%. Sequences were obtained from blood. All receptors derive from a man aged 30 to 39 in good health. CDR3s include the opening cysteine and the closing phenylalanine or tryptophan. A D gene is named only where the DNA matches it firmly. Clone size, where shown, is once, few, many, or a class for clones that have expanded.

v_gene: TRBV18; d_gene: NA; len: 15; j_gene: TRBJ1-2; abundance: NA; CDR3aa: CASSPPSRGNYGYTF; CDR3nt: TGTGCCAGCTCACCACCAAGCAGGGGCAACTATGGCTACACCTTC
v_gene: TRBV15; d_gene: NA; len: 11; j_gene: TRBJ2-5; abundance: few; CDR3aa: CATSPSVGGYF; CDR3nt: TGTGCCACCAGCCCCTCGGTGGGGGGGTACTTC
v_gene: TRBV12-3/TRBV12-4; d_gene: TRBD1; len: 14; j_gene: TRBJ1-2; abundance: NA; CDR3aa: CASSLQGAGDGYTF; CDR3nt: TGTGCCAGCAGTTTACAGGGGGCGGGCGATGGCTACACCTTC
v_gene: TRBV25-1; d_gene: TRBD1; len: 16; j_gene: TRBJ1-6; abundance: NA; CDR3aa: CASSEVKNRGNSPLHF; CDR3nt: TGTGCCAGCAGTGAAGTAAAGAACAGGGGTAATTCACCCCTCCACTTT
v_gene: TRBV20-1; d_gene: TRBD2; len: 15; j_gene: TRBJ2-5; abundance: few; CDR3aa: CSARTLAGGPRTQYF; CDR3nt: TGCAGTGCTAGGACTCTAGCGGGGGGGCCGAGGACCCAGTACTTC
v_gene: TRBV9; d_gene: TRBD2; len: 18; j_gene: TRBJ2-3; abundance: once; CDR3aa: CASSAYLAGGLVPDTQYF; CDR3nt: TGTGCCAGCAGCGCCTACCTAGCGGGGGGGCTTGTGCCAGATACGCAGTATTTT
v_gene: TRBV9; d_gene: TRBD1; len: 15; j_gene: TRBJ1-4; abundance: NA; CDR3aa: CASSDDRGDNEKLFF; CDR3nt: TGTGCCAGCAGCGACGACAGGGGAGATAATGAAAAACTGTTTTTT
v_gene: TRBV15; d_gene: TRBD2; len: 15; j_gene: TRBJ2-7; abundance: few; CDR3aa: CATSRERGVLYEQYF; CDR3nt: TGTGCCACCAGCAGAGAGCGGGGGGTTCTCTACGAGCAGTACTTC
v_gene: TRBV5-1; d_gene: TRBD1; len: 14; j_gene: TRBJ1-4; abundance: once; CDR3aa: CASSSTGVDEKLFF; CDR3nt: TGCGCCAGCAGCTCAACAGGGGTCGACGAAAAACTGTTTTTT
v_gene: TRBV12-3/TRBV12-4; d_gene: NA; len: 12; j_gene: TRBJ2-1; abundance: NA; CDR3aa: CASTGSMKEQFF; CDR3nt: TGTGCCAGCACAGGGTCTATGAAAGAGCAGTTCTTC
v_gene: TRBV7-9; d_gene: TRBD1; len: 14; j_gene: TRBJ1-2; abundance: few; CDR3aa: CASRPGTGAYGYTF; CDR3nt: TGTGCCAGCAGACCTGGGACAGGAGCCTATGGCTACACCTTC
v_gene: TRBV3-1; d_gene: NA; len: 14; j_gene: TRBJ2-2; abundance: NA; CDR3aa: CASTFHRNTGELFF; CDR3nt: TGTGCCAGCACCTTTCACAGGAACACCGGGGAGCTGTTTTTT
v_gene: TRBV7-2; d_gene: NA; len: 18; j_gene: TRBJ1-5; abundance: once; CDR3aa: CASSLSVRGPASNQPQHF; CDR3nt: TGTGCCAGCAGCTTATCCGTGAGGGGTCCGGCTAGCAATCAGCCCCAGCATTTT